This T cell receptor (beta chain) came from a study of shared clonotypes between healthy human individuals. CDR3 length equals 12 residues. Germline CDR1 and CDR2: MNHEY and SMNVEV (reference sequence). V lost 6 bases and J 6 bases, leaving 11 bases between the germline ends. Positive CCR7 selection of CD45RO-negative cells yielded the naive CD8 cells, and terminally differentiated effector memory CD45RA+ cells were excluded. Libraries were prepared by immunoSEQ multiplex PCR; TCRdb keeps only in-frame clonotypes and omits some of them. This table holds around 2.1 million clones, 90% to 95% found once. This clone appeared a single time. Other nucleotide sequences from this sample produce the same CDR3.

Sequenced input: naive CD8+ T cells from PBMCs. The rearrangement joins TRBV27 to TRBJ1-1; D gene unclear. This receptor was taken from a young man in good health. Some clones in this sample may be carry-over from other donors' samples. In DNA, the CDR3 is TGTGCCAGCAGAGGACTGTCGCCTGAAGCTTTCTTT. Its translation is CASRGLSPEAFF.